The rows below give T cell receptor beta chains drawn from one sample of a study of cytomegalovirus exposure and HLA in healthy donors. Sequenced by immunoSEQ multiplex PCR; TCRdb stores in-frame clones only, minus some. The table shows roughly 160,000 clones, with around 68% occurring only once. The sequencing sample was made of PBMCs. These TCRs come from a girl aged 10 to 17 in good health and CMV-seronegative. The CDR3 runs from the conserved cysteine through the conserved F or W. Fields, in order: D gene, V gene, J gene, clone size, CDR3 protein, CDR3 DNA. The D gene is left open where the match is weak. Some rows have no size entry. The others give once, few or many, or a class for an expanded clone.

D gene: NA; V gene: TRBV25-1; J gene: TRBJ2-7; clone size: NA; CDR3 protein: CASSDEYEQYF; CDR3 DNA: TGTGCCAGCAGTGATGAGTACGAGCAGTACTTC
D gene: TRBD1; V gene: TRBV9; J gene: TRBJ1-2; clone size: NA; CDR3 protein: CASSGTGVGYTF; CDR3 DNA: TGTGCCAGCAGCGGGACAGGGGTTGGCTACACCTTC
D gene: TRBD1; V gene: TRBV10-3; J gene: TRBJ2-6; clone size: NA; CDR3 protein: CAIGRQGSSGANVLTF; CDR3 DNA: TGTGCCATCGGACGACAGGGTTCCTCTGGGGCCAACGTCCTGACTTTC
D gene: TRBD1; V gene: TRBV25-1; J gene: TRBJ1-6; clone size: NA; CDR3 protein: CASSDPAGQGIFTLHF; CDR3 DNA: TGTGCCAGCAGTGACCCGGCGGGACAGGGTATATTCACCCTCCACTTT
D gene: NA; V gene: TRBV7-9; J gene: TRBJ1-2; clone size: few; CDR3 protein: CASSLEQEGYGYTF; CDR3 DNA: TGTGCCAGCAGCTTAGAACAGGAGGGCTATGGCTACACCTTC
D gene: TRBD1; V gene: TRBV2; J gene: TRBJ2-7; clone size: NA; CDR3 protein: CASSAGQGPASDEQYF; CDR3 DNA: TGTGCCAGCAGCGCCGGACAGGGCCCCGCTTCCGACGAGCAGTACTTC
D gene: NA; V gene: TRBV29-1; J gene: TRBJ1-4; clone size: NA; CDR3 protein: CSVEFTQGKLFF; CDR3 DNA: TGCAGCGTTGAGTTCACTCAGGGGAAACTGTTTTTT
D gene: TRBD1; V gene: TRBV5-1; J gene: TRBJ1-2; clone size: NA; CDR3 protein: CASSLGGTEDGYTF; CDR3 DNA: TGCGCCAGCAGCTTGGGGGGGACAGAGGATGGCTACACCTTC
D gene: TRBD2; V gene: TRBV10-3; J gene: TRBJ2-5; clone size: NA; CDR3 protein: CAISGLGGQETQYF; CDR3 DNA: TGTGCCATCAGTGGCCTGGGAGGGCAAGAGACCCAGTACTTC
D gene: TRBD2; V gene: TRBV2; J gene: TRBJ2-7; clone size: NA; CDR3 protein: CASGGPYEQYF; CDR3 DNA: TGTGCATCGGGGGGACCCTACGAGCAGTACTTC
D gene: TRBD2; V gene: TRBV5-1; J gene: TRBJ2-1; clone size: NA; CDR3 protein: CASSTGTSGVGEQFF; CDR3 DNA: TGCGCCAGCAGCACAGGGACTAGCGGGGTAGGTGAGCAGTTCTTC
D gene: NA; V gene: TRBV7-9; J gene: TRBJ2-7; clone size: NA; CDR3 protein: CASSFRTAFHEQYF; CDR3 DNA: TGTGCCAGCAGCTTTCGGACAGCCTTCCACGAGCAGTACTTC
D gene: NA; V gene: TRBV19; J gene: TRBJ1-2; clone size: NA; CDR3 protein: CASSIGESYGYTF; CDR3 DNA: TGTGCCAGTAGTATCGGGGAAAGCTATGGCTACACCTTC
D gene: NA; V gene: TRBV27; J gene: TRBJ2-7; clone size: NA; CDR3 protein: CASSFTGSYEQYF; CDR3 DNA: TGTGCCAGCAGTTTCACAGGCTCCTACGAGCAGTACTTC
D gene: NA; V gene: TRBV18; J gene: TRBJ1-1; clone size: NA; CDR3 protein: CASSPWGLGENTEAFF; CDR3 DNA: TGTGCCAGCTCACCCTGGGGACTCGGGGAGAACACTGAAGCTTTCTTT
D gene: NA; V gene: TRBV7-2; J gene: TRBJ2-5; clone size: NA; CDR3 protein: CASSFETGQETQYF; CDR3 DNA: TGTGCCAGCAGCTTTGAAACGGGCCAAGAGACCCAGTACTTC
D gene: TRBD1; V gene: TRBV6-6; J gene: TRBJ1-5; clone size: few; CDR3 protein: CASSYGTGMQPQHF; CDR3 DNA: TGTGCCAGCAGTTACGGGACAGGCATGCAGCCCCAGCATTTT
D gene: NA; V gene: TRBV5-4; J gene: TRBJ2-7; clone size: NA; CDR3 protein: CASSIDPSIYEQYF; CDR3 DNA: TGTGCCAGCAGCATCGATCCTAGTATATACGAGCAGTACTTC